This entry concerns a single T cell receptor beta chain. This sample was included in a study of blood T cell repertoires in COVID-19. Study summary: Acute and convalescent COVID-19 specimens originated in the United States, Italy and Spain. Sources were T cells, B-cell-depleted T cells, or PBMCs; the material itself was cDNA or gDNA.

The germline V gene encodes CDR1 SGHRS and CDR2 YFSETQ. The CDR3 is 14 residues long. Trimming took 9 bases from V and 4 from J, leaving 18 bases between them. In the authors' workflow: Amplifying reference gene primers gave estimates of nucleated cell counts. Here immunoSEQ multiplex PCR was the method, and the copy in TCRdb shows in-frame clones only, minus some. That table is the source of V, J and clone size, and D and trimming were worked out from the DNA. The table records 200,000 or so clones, approximately 80% of them present only once. The TCR originated in a human donor in a cohort sampled during active COVID-19. This chain joins TRBV5-1 and TRBJ2-3, with D tentatively TRBD2 (7 bases). Sequencing used peripheral blood. Written as DNA, the CDR3 is TGCGCCACCATGAGGGGGGGCGTATCAGATACGCAGTATTTT. Translated: CATMRGGVSDTQYF.